This passage covers 20 T cell receptor beta chains from one sample sequenced in a study of OX40 agonist ivuxolimab in advanced cancers. The protocol was immunoSEQ multiplex PCR, while the TCRdb copy is restricted to in-frame clones and leaves out a portion. The sample lists about 73,000 clones; approximately 90% were seen once. Sequenced here: CD4+ or CD8+ T cells sorted from blood, sampled in a trial of the OX40 agonist ivuxolimab. All receptors come from an adult with an advanced solid tumor such as melanoma, head and neck, liver or kidney cancer.

The V and J genes are TRBV11-2 and TRBJ1-1; 9 bases are shared with TRBD1. V was pared by 5 bases and J by 0 bases, with 7 bases of the junction left unmatched. The germline V gene has CDR1 SGHAT and CDR2 FQNNGV. The CDR3 is 16 amino acids. The CDR3 sequence is CASSVRDRVVNTEAFF. The CDR3 region has the DNA TGTGCCAGCAGCGTCCGGGACAGGGTGGTGAACACTGAAGCTTTCTTT.

The rearrangement links TRBV28 to TRBJ2-5, with 7 positions matching TRBD2. The CDR3 has 14 amino acids. The germline V gene encodes CDR1 MDHEN and CDR2 SYDVKM. V was pared by 4 bases and J by 5 bases, with 7 bases of the junction left unmatched. For the CDR3, the DNA is TGTGCCAGCAGTTCCCCAGGGAGGGATGAGACCCAGTACTTC. It encodes CASSSPGRDETQYF.

Comment on this clone: At one boundary the junction diverges from the germline segment, which might be a read error. The CDR3 coding sequence is TGTGCCAGCAGCTTGGTGGTAAATGGCGTTTTT. Its protein is CASSLVVNGVF. The rearrangement links TRBV5-4 to TRBJ1-4; D unresolved. Germline V lookup: CDR1 SGHNT, CDR2 YYREEE (reference sequence). The CDR3 extends over 11 amino acids.

This clone came up once. The chain carries TRBV2 and TRBJ2-7; 9 bases map to TRBD2. Unmatched junction bases numbered 17, after V lost 6 bases and J lost 2 bases. The germline CDR1 and CDR2 sequences are SNHLY and FYNNEI. This CDR3 comprises 18 residues. The CDR3 sequence: CASRDGRYSGSNTYEQYF. The CDR3 DNA follows: TGTGCCAGCAGGGACGGAAGATATAGCGGGAGCAACACCTACGAGCAGTACTTC.

This chain joins TRBV11-2 and TRBJ2-3, with D perhaps assigned TRBD1 or TRBD2 (5 bases each). This CDR3 contains 19 residues. Between the trimmed V and J ends, which lost 1 base and 4 bases, there was a span of 24 bases. CDR1 is SGHAT, CDR2 FQNNGV, per germline. CDR3 region: CASSLGPRGPTPLADTQYF. The CDR3 DNA is TGTGCCAGCAGCTTAGGACCCCGGGGCCCTACACCATTGGCAGATACGCAGTATTTT.

The rearrangement joins TRBV28 to TRBJ2-2, with unresolved D. There are 13 residues in the CDR3. With 6 bases removed from V and 4 bases from J, the gap between germline ends came to 9 bases. Germline-derived CDR1 and CDR2 are MDHEN and SYDVKM. The CDR3 loop reads CASSLGSTGELFF. The CDR3 DNA sequence: TGTGCCAGCAGCCTCGGTAGCACCGGGGAGCTGTTTTTT.

This chain uses TRBV14 with TRBJ2-5, with 10 positions matching TRBD2. CDR3 size: 17 residues. Unmatched junction bases numbered 9, after V lost 0 bases and J lost 5 bases. The germline V gene encodes CDR1 SGHDN and CDR2 FVKESK. In DNA, the CDR3 is TGTGCCAGCAGCCAAGATCGGGCTAGCGGGAGAATGGAGACCCAGTACTTC. Residues: CASSQDRASGRMETQYF.

This chain joins TRBV10-3 and TRBJ2-7; D is ambiguous. The CDR3 is 15 residues long. Per germline, CDR1 ENHRY and CDR2 SYGVKD. V dropped 3 bases and J dropped 1 base, with 13 bases sitting between them. The DNA for the CDR3 is TGTGCCATCAGTGATGGCAGAGGTGCATCCTACGAGCAGTACTTC. Encoded protein: CAISDGRGASYEQYF.

The rearrangement links TRBV18 to TRBJ2-7, with 9 bases identical to TRBD1. Germline-derived CDR1 and CDR2 are KGHSH and LQKENI. V dropped 2 bases and J dropped 3; count of bases not matched to a gene: 2. CDR3 size: 14 residues. CDR3 nucleotides: TGTGCCAGCTCACCAGGGACAGGGAGCTACGAGCAGTACTTC. Translated: CASSPGTGSYEQYF.

DNA of the CDR3: TGTGCCAGCAGGAGTACTAGCGGTACTAGCACAGATACGCAGTATTTT. Translated: CASRSTSGTSTDTQYF. This chain connects TRBV2 to TRBJ2-3, with 8 bases lining up with TRBD2. Germline CDR1 is SNHLY and CDR2 is FYNNEI. The CDR3 totals 16 residues. Losses at the gene ends were 6 bases for V and 0 bases for J; bases not matched to a gene: 8. The full variable domain, its missing parts supplied by reference TRBV2 and TRBJ2-3, is EPEVTQTPSHQVTQMGQEVILRCVPISNHLYFYWYRQILGQKVEFLVSFYNNEISEKSEIFDDQFSVERPDGSNFTLKIRSTKLEDSAMYFCASRSTSGTSTDTQYFGPGTRLTVL.

This chain links TRBV19 with TRBJ2-1, with TRBD2 matching over 13 bases. Germline V gene sequence: CDR1 LNHDA, CDR2 SQIVND (reference sequence). V dropped 5 bases and J dropped 9; count of bases not matched to a gene: 10. The CDR3 runs to 16 residues. The CDR3 here is CASSPRGLAGVVEQFF. The CDR3 DNA reads as TGTGCCAGTAGTCCCCGCGGACTAGCGGGAGTGGTTGAGCAGTTCTTC.

V usage is TRBV5-1 and J usage is TRBJ2-5; 8 bases align to TRBD1. Trimming removed 9 bases from V and 5 bases from J; junction bases left unmatched: 12. The V gene's germline CDR1 is SGHRS and CDR2 YFSETQ. This CDR3 is built from 14 residues. This chain's CDR3 is CATHRGQVGETQYF. In DNA, the CDR3 is TGCGCCACCCACCGGGGACAGGTAGGGGAGACCCAGTACTTC.

The chain has TRBV18 and TRBJ2-5; TRBD2 is a possible D gene (6 bases). Per germline, CDR1 KGHSH and CDR2 LQKENI. The CDR3 extends over 15 amino acids. V shed 2 bases and J shed 4 bases, with 14 bases lying between them. The CDR3 nucleotides read TGTGCCAGCTCACCAGTTCCGGGAGTCGGAGAGACCCAGTACTTC. As protein: CASSPVPGVGETQYF.

This chain uses TRBV21-1 with TRBJ2-7; TRBD2 is the table's D call, not checked against the DNA. TRBV21-1 constitutes a pseudogene. The CDR3 is 14 residues long. CDR3 sequence reads: CASSKAGRMYEQYF. The CDR3 bases are TGTGCCAGCAGCAAGGCGGGTAGGATGTACGAGCAGTACTTC.

This rearrangement joins TRBV4-2 to TRBJ1-4; D might be TRBD1 (6 bases). V dropped 0 bases and J dropped 0 bases, with 17 bases sitting between them. From germline, CDR1 is LGHNA and CDR2 YNFKEQ. The CDR3 contains 19 residues. CDR3 sequence: CASSQDRGARGATNEKLFF. CDR3 nucleotide sequence: TGTGCCAGCAGCCAAGATCGGGGGGCGCGAGGGGCAACTAATGAAAAACTGTTTTTT.

J is TRBJ2-3 and V is TRBV7-9, with 8 bases identical to TRBD2. J gave up 4 bases and V 9 bases, and 0 bases lay outside the gene matches. This CDR3 is 11 amino acids long. Looked up from germline, CDR1 is SEHNR and CDR2 is FQNEAQ (reference sequence). CDR3 in DNA: TGTGCCAGTAGCGGGGCAGATACGCAGTATTTT. Translation gives CASSGADTQYF.

This sequence joins TRBV5-4 and TRBJ2-5, with 12 bases that match TRBD2. Looked up from germline, CDR1 is SGHNT and CDR2 is YYREEE (reference sequence). This CDR3 is 15 amino acids long. V was clipped by 7 bases and J by 5 bases; unmatched bases: 9. In DNA form, the CDR3 reads TGTGCCAGCCGACTAGCGGGAGTATGGGGCGAGACCCAGTACTTC. Translating gives CASRLAGVWGETQYF.

This clone came up once. This sequence joins TRBV28 and TRBJ2-6; D gene uncertain. The V and J ends lost 5 bases and 1 base respectively, with 15 bases between them. The CDR3 has 17 amino acids. Germline V lookup: CDR1 MDHEN, CDR2 SYDVKM. DNA of the CDR3: TGTGCCAGCAGTAACTTCGCGACCCCTTCTGGGGCCAACGTCCTGACTTTC. Residues: CASSNFATPSGANVLTF.

The chain uses TRBV19 and TRBJ2-3; 9 nucleotides align to TRBD1. The germline gives CDR1 LNHDA, CDR2 SQIVND (reference sequence). CDR3 size: 14 residues. The CDR3 loop reads CATSSGTGFSFRYF. For the CDR3, the DNA is TGTGCTACCTCATCCGGGACAGGGTTCAGTTTTAGGTATTTT.

The chain uses TRBV10-3 and TRBJ2-1; no clear D gene. Germline V CDR1 and CDR2: ENHRY, SYGVKD. The CDR3 has 14 residues. Trimming took 2 bases from V and 7 from J, leaving 12 bases between them. Written as DNA, the CDR3 is TGTGCCATCAGTGAGCCCGAAAGAGGAAATGAGCAGTTCTTC. Its protein is CAISEPERGNEQFF.